This T cell receptor beta chain originates from a study of blood T cells in healthy people across ages. Study overall: Template switching captured about one barcoded beta molecule per two T cells.

Concerning this clonotype itself: The antigen remains undetermined.

General study results and limits: Relative to aged donors, long-lived donors carried more naive CD4+ cells and displayed higher diversity. Significant beta diversity loss was already apparent by age roughly 38, declining roughly linearly.

Roughly 10 milliliters of peripheral blood were drawn from each donor into EDTA-treated tubes. A sample-barcoded 5' primer and a J-beta primer mix were used in a second PCR of roughly 6 to 11 cycles. TCRdb re-called the 5' RACE reads through MiXCR, storing one row per CDR3 protein. The table lists more than 700,000 distinct CDR3 sequences, less than 70% of them singletons. Per the germline V gene, CDR1 is SGHVS and CDR2 is FQNEAQ. This CDR3 is 14 amino acids long. The V end was cut by 2 bases, the J end by 7 bases, with 11 bases between. Input material: blood. The clonotype comes from a man at least 80 years old in good health. The chain links TRBV7-8 to TRBJ2-2, with D possibly being TRBD1 (5 bases). The CDR3 DNA reads TGTGCCAGCAGCTTACAGGGCCAGGGCGGGGAGCTGTTTTTT. Its protein is CASSLQGQGGELFF.